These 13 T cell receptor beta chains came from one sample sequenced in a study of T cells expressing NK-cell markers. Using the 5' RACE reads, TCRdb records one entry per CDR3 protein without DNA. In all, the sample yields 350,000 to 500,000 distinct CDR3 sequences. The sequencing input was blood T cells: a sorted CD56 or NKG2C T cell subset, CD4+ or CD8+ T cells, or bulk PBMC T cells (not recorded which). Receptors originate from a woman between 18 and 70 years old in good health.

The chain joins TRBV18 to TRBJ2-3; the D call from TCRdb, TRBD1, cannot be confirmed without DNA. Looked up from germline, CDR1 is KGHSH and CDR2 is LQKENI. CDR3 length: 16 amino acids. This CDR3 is CASSPMGRSSTDTQYF.

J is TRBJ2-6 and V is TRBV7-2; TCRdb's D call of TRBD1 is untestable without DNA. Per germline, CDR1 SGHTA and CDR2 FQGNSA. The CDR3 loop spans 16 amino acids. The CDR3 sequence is CASRRGRGSGANVLTF.

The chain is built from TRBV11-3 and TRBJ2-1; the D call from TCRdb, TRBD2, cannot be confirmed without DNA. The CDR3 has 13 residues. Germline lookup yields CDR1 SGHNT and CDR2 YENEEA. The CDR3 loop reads CASATSGSSKKFF.

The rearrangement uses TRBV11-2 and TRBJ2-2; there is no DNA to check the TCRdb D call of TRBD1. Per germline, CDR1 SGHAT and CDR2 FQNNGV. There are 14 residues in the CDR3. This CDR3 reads CASIPGVNIGELFF.

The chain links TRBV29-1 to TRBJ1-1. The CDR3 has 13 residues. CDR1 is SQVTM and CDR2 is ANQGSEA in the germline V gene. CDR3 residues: CSVVGVRNTEAFF. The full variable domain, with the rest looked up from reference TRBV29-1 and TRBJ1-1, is SAVISQKPSRDICQRGTSLTIQCQVDSQVTMMFWYRQQPGQSLTLIATANQGSEATYESGFVIDKFPISRPNLTFSTLTVSNMSPEDSSIYLCSVVGVRNTEAFFGQGTRLTVV.

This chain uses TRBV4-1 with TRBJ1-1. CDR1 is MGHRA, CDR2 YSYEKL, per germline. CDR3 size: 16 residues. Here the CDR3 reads CASSQDQGRMNTEAFF.

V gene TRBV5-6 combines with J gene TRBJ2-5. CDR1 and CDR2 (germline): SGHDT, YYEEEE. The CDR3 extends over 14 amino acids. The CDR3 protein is CASSIVLGQETQYF. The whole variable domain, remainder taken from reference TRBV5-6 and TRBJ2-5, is DAGVTQSPTHLIKTRGQQVTLRCSPKSGHDTVSWYQQALGQGPQFIFQYYEEEERQRGNFPDRFSGHQFPNYSSELNVNALLLGDSALYLCASSIVLGQETQYFGPGTRLLVL.

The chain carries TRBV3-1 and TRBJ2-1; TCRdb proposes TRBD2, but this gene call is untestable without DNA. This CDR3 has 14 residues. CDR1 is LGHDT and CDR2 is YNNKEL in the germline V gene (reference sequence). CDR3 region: CASSQEGRHNEQFF.

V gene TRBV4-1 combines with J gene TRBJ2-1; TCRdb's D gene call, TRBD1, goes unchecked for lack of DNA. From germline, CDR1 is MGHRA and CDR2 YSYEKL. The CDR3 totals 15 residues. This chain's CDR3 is CASSQDPWGDNEQFF.

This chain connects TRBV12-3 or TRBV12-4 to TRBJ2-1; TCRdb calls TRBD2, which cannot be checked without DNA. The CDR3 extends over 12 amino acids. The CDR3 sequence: CAISSGGDEQFF.

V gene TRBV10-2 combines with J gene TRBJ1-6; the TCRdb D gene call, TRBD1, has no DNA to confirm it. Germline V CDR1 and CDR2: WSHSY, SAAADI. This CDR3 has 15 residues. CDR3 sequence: CASRGQGLGNSPLHF.

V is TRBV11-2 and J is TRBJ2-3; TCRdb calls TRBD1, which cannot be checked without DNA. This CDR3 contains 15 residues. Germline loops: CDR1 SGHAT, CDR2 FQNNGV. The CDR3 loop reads CASSYTGTDTDTQYF.

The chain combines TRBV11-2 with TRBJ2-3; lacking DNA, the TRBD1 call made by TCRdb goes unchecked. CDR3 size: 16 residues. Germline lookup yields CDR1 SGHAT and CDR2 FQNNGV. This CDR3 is CASSPGQGPLTDTQYF.